This record looks at one TCR beta chain sequence and its context. This specimen belongs to a study of blood T cell repertoires in COVID-19. Study background: Sites across the United States, Italy and Spain contributed samples from acute and convalescent COVID-19.

Per the original methods: Researchers report that nucleated cell counts were estimated from reference gene primer amplification. TCRdb's copy holds only in-frame clones and misses some; the assay was immunoSEQ multiplex PCR. V and J calls plus clone size are reproduced from that table; the DNA served to infer D and trimming. The table lists about 120,000 clones, 81% of them singletons. Germline V gene data show CDR1 as SGHKS and CDR2 as YYEKEE (reference sequence). V lost 1 base and J lost 6, with 10 bases in between. The CDR3 spans 13 residues. This receptor was obtained from a man in his fifties or sixties with acute or convalescent COVID-19. Sequencing was performed on peripheral blood. The rearrangement uses TRBV5-5 and TRBJ1-2, with a weak D call TRBD1 (6 bases). The CDR3 is CASSLQGQDGYTF. The CDR3 DNA follows: TGTGCCAGCAGCTTGCAGGGGCAGGATGGCTACACCTTC.